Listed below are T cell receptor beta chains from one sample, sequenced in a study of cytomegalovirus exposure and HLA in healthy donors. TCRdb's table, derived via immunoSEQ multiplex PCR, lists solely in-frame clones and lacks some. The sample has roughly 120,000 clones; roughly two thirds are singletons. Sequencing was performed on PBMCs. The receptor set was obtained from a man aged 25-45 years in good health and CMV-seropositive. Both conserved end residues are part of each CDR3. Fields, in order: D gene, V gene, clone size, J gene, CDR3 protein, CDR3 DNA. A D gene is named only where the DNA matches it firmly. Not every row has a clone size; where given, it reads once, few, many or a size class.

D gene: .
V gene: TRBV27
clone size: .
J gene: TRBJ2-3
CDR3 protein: CASTHFRTDTQYF
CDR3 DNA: TGTGCCAGCACTCACTTCAGGACAGATACGCAGTATTTT

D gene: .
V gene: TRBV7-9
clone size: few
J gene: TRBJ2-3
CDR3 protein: CASAIGGARTDTQYF
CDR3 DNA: TGTGCCAGCGCCATCGGGGGAGCTCGCACAGATACGCAGTATTTT

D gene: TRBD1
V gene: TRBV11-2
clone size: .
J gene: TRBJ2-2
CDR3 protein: CASRPGQTYTGELFF
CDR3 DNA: TGTGCCAGCAGGCCGGGACAGACATACACCGGGGAGCTGTTTTTT

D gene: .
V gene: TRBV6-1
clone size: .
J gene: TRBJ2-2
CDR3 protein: CASSLDRLNTGELFF
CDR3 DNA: TGTGCCAGCAGCCTCGACAGGTTAAACACCGGGGAGCTGTTTTTT

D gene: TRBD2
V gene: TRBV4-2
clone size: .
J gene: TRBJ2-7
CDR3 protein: CASSQDGLAGGPRYEQYF
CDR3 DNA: TGTGCCAGCAGCCAGGATGGGCTAGCGGGAGGGCCAAGGTACGAGCAGTACTTC

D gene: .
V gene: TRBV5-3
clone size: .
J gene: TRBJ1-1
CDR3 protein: CARKDRNTEAFF
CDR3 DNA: TGTGCCAGAAAGGACAGGAACACTGAAGCTTTCTTT

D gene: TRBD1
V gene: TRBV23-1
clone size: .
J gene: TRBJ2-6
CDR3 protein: CASNPDRVYFSSGANVLTF
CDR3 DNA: TGCGCCAGCAATCCAGACAGGGTTTATTTCAGCTCTGGGGCCAACGTCCTGACTTTC

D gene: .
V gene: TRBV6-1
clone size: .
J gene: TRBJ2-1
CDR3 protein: CASSERPGPSEQFF
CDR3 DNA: TGTGCCAGCAGTGAACGGCCGGGTCCCAGTGAGCAGTTCTTC

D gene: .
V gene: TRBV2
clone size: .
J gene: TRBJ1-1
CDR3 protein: CASTPGIGSTEAFF
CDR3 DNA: TGTGCCAGCACTCCGGGGATTGGGAGCACTGAAGCTTTCTTT

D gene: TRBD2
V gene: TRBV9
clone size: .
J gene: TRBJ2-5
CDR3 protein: CASSVGLAGGVGETQYF
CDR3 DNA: TGTGCCAGCAGCGTGGGACTAGCGGGAGGAGTCGGCGAGACCCAGTACTTC

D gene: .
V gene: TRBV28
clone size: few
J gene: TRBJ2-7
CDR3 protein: CASSYPTVSYEQYF
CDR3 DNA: TGTGCCAGCAGTTATCCGACAGTCTCCTACGAGCAGTACTTC

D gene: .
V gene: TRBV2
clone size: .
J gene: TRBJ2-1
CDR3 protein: CASSADNEQFF
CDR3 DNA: TGTGCCAGCAGTGCGGACAATGAGCAGTTCTTC

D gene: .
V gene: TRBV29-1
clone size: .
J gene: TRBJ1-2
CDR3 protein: CSGGQPKGGYTF
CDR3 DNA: TGCAGCGGTGGACAGCCTAAGGGGGGCTACACCTTC

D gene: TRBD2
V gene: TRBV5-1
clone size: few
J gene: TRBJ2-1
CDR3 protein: CASSLLAEIYNEQFF
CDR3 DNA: TGCGCCAGCAGCTTACTAGCGGAAATTTACAATGAGCAGTTCTTC

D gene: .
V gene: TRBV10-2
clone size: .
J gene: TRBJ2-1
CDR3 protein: CASSDGSYNEQFF
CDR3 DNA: TGCGCCAGCAGTGACGGTTCCTACAATGAGCAGTTCTTC

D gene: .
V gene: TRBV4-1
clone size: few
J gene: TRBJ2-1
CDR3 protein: CASSELLAITTTQFF
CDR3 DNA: TGCGCCAGCAGCGAGCTTTTAGCGATAACGACCACTCAGTTCTTC

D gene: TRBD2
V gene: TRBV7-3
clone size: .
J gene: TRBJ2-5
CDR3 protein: CASSLYRLAGQETQYF
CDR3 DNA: TGTGCCAGCAGCTTATATCGTCTAGCGGGGCAAGAGACCCAGTACTTC

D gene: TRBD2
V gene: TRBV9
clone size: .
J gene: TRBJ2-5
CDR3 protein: CASTRTSGGETQYF
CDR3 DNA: TGTGCCAGCACCCGGACTAGCGGAGGAGAGACCCAGTACTTC

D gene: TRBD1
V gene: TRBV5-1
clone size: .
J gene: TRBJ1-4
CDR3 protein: CASRQGADEKLFF
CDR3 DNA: TGCGCCAGCAGACAGGGGGCGGATGAAAAACTGTTTTTT

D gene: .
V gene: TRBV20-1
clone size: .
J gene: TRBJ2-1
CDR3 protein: CSPLYNEQFF
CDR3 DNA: TGCAGCCCCCTTTACAATGAGCAGTTCTTC

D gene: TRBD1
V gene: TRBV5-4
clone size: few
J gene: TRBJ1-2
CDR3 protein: CASSQDRNYGYTF
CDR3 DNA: TGTGCCAGCAGCCAGGACAGGAACTATGGCTACACCTTC

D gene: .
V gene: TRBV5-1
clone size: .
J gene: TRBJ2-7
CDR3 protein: CASSPQGGIEQYF
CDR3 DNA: TGCGCCAGCAGCCCCCAGGGAGGAATAGAGCAGTACTTC

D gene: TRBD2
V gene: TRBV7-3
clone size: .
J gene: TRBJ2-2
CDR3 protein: CASSRGLAGRAGELFF
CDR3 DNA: TGTGCCAGCAGCCGTGGACTAGCGGGACGCGCCGGGGAGCTGTTTTTT

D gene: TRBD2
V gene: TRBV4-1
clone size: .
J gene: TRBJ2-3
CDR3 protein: CASSRLAGGTTDTQYF
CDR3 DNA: TGCGCCAGCAGCCGGCTAGCGGGAGGTACGACAGATACGCAGTATTTT

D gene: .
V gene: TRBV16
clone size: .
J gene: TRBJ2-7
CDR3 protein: CASSQSRWAGKAYEQYF
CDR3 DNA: TGTGCCAGCAGCCAATCACGATGGGCAGGGAAAGCCTACGAGCAGTACTTC

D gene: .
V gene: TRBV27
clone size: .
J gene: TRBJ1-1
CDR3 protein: CASSLSRRTANTNTEAFF
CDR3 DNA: TGTGCCAGCAGTTTATCCCGCCGGACAGCCAACACAAACACTGAAGCTTTCTTT

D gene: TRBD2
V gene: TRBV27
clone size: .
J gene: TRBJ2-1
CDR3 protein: CASSLKWTSGSFNEQFF
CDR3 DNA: TGTGCCAGCAGTTTAAAGTGGACTAGCGGGAGCTTCAATGAGCAGTTCTTC

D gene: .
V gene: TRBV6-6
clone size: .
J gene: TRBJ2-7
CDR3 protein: CASSRDFAYEQYF
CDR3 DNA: TGTGCCAGCTCCCGGGACTTCGCCTACGAGCAGTACTTC

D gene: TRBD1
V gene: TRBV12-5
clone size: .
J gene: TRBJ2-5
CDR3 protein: CASGLAPGQGLQTQYF
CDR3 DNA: TGTGCTAGTGGTTTAGCCCCGGGACAGGGGTTACAGACCCAGTACTTC

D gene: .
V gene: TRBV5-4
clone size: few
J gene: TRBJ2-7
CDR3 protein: CASSVASFAEQYF
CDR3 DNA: TGTGCCAGCAGCGTAGCTTCTTTTGCCGAGCAGTACTTC

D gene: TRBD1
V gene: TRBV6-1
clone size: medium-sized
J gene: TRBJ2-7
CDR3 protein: CASSVGTGSSEQYF
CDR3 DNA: TGTGCCAGCAGTGTCGGGACAGGGTCTAGCGAGCAGTACTTC

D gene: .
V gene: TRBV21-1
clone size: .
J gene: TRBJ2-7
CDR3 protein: CASSKFNRTTACYEQYF
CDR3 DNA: TGTGCCAGCAGCAAATTTAACAGGACTACCGCCTGCTACGAGCAGTACTTC

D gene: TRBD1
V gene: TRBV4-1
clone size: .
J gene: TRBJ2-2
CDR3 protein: CASSQRYAGTDPSNTGELFF
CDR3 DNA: TGCGCCAGCAGCCAACGATACGCAGGGACAGACCCTTCGAACACCGGGGAGCTGTTTTTT

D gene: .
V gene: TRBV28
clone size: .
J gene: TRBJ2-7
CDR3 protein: CASSLSSYEQYF
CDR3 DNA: TGTGCCAGCAGCCTAAGCTCCTACGAGCAGTACTTC

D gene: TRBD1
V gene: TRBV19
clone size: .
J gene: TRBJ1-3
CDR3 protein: CASSIETGGGGNTIYF
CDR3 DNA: TGTGCCAGTAGTATAGAAACAGGGGGCGGTGGAAACACCATATATTTT

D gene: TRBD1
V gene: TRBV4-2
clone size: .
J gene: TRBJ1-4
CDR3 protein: CASSRYRGVANEKLFF
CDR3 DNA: TGTGCCAGCAGCCGTTACAGGGGGGTGGCTAATGAAAAACTGTTTTTT

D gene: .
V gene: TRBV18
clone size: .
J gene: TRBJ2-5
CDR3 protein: CASSLPGRETQYF
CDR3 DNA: TGTGCCAGCTCACTACCAGGGAGGGAGACCCAGTACTTC

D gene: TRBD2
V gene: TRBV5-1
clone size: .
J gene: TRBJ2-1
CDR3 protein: CASSFGGAGTSGGQFF
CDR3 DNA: TGCGCCAGCAGCTTTGGTGGGGCCGGGACTAGCGGAGGGCAGTTCTTC

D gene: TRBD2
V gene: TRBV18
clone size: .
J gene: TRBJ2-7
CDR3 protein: CASSSGTSGYEHYF
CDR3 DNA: TGTGCCAGCTCCTCCGGGACTAGCGGTTACGAGCATTACTTC

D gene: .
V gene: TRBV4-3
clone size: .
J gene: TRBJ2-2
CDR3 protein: CASSQVEAAGELFF
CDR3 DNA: TGCGCCAGCAGCCAAGTGGAAGCGGCCGGGGAGCTGTTTTTT

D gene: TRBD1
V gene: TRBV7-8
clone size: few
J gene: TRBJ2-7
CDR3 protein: CASSLVWTGPYEQYF
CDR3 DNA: TGTGCCAGCAGCTTAGTTTGGACAGGGCCCTACGAGCAGTACTTC

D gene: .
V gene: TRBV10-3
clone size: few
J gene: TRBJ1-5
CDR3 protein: CAISGLDYPNQPQHF
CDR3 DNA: TGTGCCATCAGTGGTCTAGACTACCCAAATCAGCCCCAGCATTTT

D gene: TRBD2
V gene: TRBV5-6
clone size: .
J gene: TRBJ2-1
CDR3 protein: CASSPGLAGNNEQFF
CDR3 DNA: TGTGCCAGCAGCCCCGGACTAGCGGGGAACAATGAGCAGTTCTTC

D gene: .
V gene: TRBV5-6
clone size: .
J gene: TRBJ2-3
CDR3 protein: CASSLGEAGITDTQYF
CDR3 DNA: TGTGCCAGCAGCTTGGGCGAAGCTGGTATCACAGATACGCAGTATTTT

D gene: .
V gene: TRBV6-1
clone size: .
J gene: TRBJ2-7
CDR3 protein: CASRWTTTYEQYF
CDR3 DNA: TGTGCCAGCAGATGGACAACGACCTACGAGCAGTACTTC

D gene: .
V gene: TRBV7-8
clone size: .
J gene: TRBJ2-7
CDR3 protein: CASSPRDFGYEQYF
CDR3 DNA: TGTGCCAGCAGCCCCCGGGACTTCGGGTACGAGCAGTACTTC

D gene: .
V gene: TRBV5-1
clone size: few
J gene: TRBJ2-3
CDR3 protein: CASSLVPGMGTDTQYF
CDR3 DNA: TGCGCCAGCAGCTTGGTACCGGGGATGGGCACAGATACGCAGTATTTT

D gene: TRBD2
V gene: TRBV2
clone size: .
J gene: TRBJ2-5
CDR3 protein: CASGLGLAGGGGQETQYF
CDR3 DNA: TGTGCCAGCGGTTTAGGACTAGCGGGAGGTGGGGGGCAAGAGACCCAGTACTTC

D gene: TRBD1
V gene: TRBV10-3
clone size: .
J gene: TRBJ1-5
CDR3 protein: CAISEDRGAYQPQHF
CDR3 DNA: TGTGCCATCAGTGAGGACAGGGGGGCCTATCAGCCCCAGCATTTT